This T cell receptor beta chain was captured in a study of T cells in Graves' hyperthyroidism and ophthalmopathy (dated by TCRdb to between 2017 and 2020). Study-wide context: Peripheral blood was sampled at the time of initial diagnosis, prior to any treatment. The paper describes TCR Vbeta CDR3 sequencing of fewer than 150 peripheral blood samples, made up of some 40 ophthalmopathy patients, approximately 76 hyperthyroidism patients and 17 progressor patients. An independent validation cohort of around 19 hyperthyroidism patients and about 15 patients who later progressed to ophthalmopathy tested prospective prediction of ophthalmopathy. Following sampling, methimazole starting at 30 mg daily was given to hyperthyroidism patients, and high-dose intravenous methylprednisolone was given to ophthalmopathy patients. The 75 to 100 discovery patients were randomly divided into training and test sets at a 7:3 ratio. A discovery cohort of about 95 patients, approximately 44 with Graves' ophthalmopathy and approximately 57 with stable Graves' hyperthyroidism, was used to find distinguishing TCR V-J signatures. In about 6 Graves' hyperthyroidism patients, the study also compared T-cell repertoires from thyroid tissue with T-cell repertoires from blood.

The study at large found these results: Most expanded thyroid clonotypes (frequency above 0.001) were also found in blood, which suggests that blood repertoires may mirror thyroid immune responses. No statistical method was used to fix the sample size in advance, and group allocation was not hidden from the investigators. In cross-validation, a model built on a 13 V-J signature told ophthalmopathy apart from stable hyperthyroidism with approximately 90% sensitivity and around 81% specificity, and in testing the same model reached 80%/75%. In validation, the model predicted progression to ophthalmopathy a median of about 6 months before onset, with about 71% sensitivity and roughly 72% specificity.

TCR beta CDR3 regions were amplified from RNA transcripts. For the first round of RT-PCR on the TCR CDR3, the HTBI primer set was used together with the Qiagen OneStep RT-PCR kit. The libraries were constructed in a second round of multiplex PCR and then size-selected and purified. Paired-end sequencing of the libraries was performed with 100 bp reads on an Illumina HiSeq2000. In the original analysis: SOAPnuke was used to process the raw data, with reads discarded if the reads contained adapters or uncalled bases, had a mean Phred below 15, or lacked an exact constant-primer or identifier match. High-quality paired reads were merged using COPE v1.2.5, and each unique nucleotide sequence was defined as a clonotype. MiTCR v1.1 was used to align the clonotypes against IMGT TRBV, TRBD and TRBJ reference segments. Only V-J combinations with frequency above 0.0001, covering 99% to 99.2% of repertoires, were analysed. A TCS score was defined as the ratio between F50 (clonal expansion) and ExV (chaos), using BLOSUM62-based TCRdist between CDR3 peptides within each V-J. Welch's t-statistics and random forest reduced fewer than 600 V-J features to fewer than 15, which were used in a naive Bayes classifier (R e1071). TCRdb's own reprocessing of the public reads used fastp at Q25 and MiXCR and kept productive beta chains. One record per CDR3 amino acid sequence lists the most common genes and DNA. TCRdb's processing, not the authors' own work, is the source of the V and J calls. Within this sample are about 270,000 distinct CDR3 sequences, with around 15% of them counted one time only. Together, the top ten hold 30% of the sample.

Hyperthyroidism patients were newly diagnosed, with disease duration under 2 months, and aged 18 to 65 years. The study excluded patients with uncontrolled infections, other autoimmune diseases, pregnancy or lactation. Diagnoses relied on clinical symptoms, serum thyroxine and TRAb, thyroid ultrasound and orbital computed tomography. Blood from progressor patients was drawn when they were first diagnosed with hyperthyroidism, before any ophthalmopathy symptoms appeared. PBMCs were isolated from about 9.1 ml of fresh peripheral blood by Ficoll-Paque density gradient centrifugation. Progressor patients were first diagnosed with Graves' hyperthyroidism and then developed ophthalmopathy during follow-up. Trizol reagent was used to extract total RNA, and RNA quality was then checked on an Agilent 2100 Bioanalyzer. This clonotype was counted many times. Its antigen remains undetermined. The record has no base qualities; no much larger clone is one base away.

This clonotype originated in a woman between 45 and 65 years old with Graves' hyperthyroidism that later progressed to Graves' ophthalmopathy. The sequenced sample consisted of blood.

The CDR3 amino acid sequence is: CASSYGAEQYF. The sequenced DNA is TGTGCCAGCAGTTACGGGGCGGAGCAGTACTTC. The rearranged segments are TRBV28 and TRBJ2-7; the D gene may be TRBD1 or TRBD2, since each aligns over 5 bases. The CDR3 has 11 amino acids, counting the end cysteine and phenylalanine. Here the CDR3 DNA is all that survives: 33 bases in frame from base 1. The germline V gene sets CDR1 to MDHEN and CDR2 to SYDVKM. Trimming at the junction amounts to 4 bases on V and 7 bases on J, and the germline ends lie 8 bases apart.